This TCR beta chain is from a study of T cells in Graves' hyperthyroidism and ophthalmopathy. Clinical symptoms, serum thyroxine, TRAb, thyroid ultrasound and orbital computed tomography established diagnosis. The CDR3 loop spans 13 amino acids. Trimming pared 3 bases from V and 6 bases from J, leaving 6 bases between. Germline loops: CDR1 MNHNS, CDR2 SASEGT. From RNA transcripts, TCR beta CDR3 regions were amplified. Carried out on the TCR CDR3, a first-round RT-PCR used the HTBI primer set. One entry per CDR3 protein, called by TCRdb with MiXCR from the multiplex PCR reads. The sample shows 410,000 or so distinct CDR3 sequences, roughly 15% of them seen only once.

The TCR sequence derives from a man aged 18-30 years with Graves' ophthalmopathy. This chain connects TRBV6-1 to TRBJ1-6; D is undetermined. The material sequenced was blood. CDR3 nucleotides: TGTGCCAGCAGTGATTTCGGTAATTCACCCCTCCACTTT. Its translation: CASSDFGNSPLHF.